This TCR beta chain was sequenced in a study of response to subunit inactivated influenza vaccine. This clonotype was seen only a few times. Trimming stripped 4 bases from V and 5 bases from J, with 15 bases between. This CDR3 spans 15 amino acids. Germline V gene lookup returns CDR1 SGHRS and CDR2 YFSETQ. TCRdb itself ran the RT-PCR reads through MiXCR, one entry per CDR3 protein. The sample shows roughly 700,000 distinct CDR3 sequences, 14% of them seen only once. Sequencing used PBMCs from blood, obtained around 14 days before vaccination. This sequence originates from a man aged 50-60 years who received an inactivated influenza vaccine. The chain recombines TRBV5-1 with TRBJ1-4; D is unclear. DNA of the CDR3: TGCGCCAGCAGCACGGGAGTACAGTCAAATGAAAAACTGTTTTTT. As protein: CASSTGVQSNEKLFF.